This is a list of T cell receptor beta chains from one sample in a study of radiotherapy plus CTLA-4 blockade in lung cancer. Assay used: immunoSEQ multiplex PCR; TCRdb lists only in-frame clones, some missing. The repertoire holds about 28,000 clones, with 79% as singletons. This specimen was peripheral blood, taken from a patient treated with radiotherapy plus ipilimumab. Receptor source: a human donor with non-small cell lung cancer that progressed on radiotherapy plus ipilimumab. Both conserved end residues are part of each CDR3. Each record gives: clone size, D gene, V gene, J gene, CDR3 protein, CDR3 DNA. A D gene is named only where the DNA matches it firmly. Clone size is shown for a subset of rows, as once, few, many or a class of expanded clone.

abundance: -; d_gene: -; v_gene: TRBV6-4; j_gene: TRBJ2-2; CDR3aa: CASEICSGILNTGELFF; CDR3nt: TGTGCCAGCGAAATTTGTTCCGGGATCCTAAACACCGGGGAGCTGTTTTTT
abundance: -; d_gene: -; v_gene: TRBV28; j_gene: TRBJ1-5; CDR3aa: CASTPAGGLRQPQHF; CDR3nt: TGTGCCAGCACCCCGGCCGGGGGGCTAAGGCAGCCCCAGCATTTT
abundance: -; d_gene: -; v_gene: TRBV19; j_gene: TRBJ2-7; CDR3aa: CASSTSRAYEQYF; CDR3nt: TGTGCCAGTAGTACCTCGAGGGCCTACGAGCAGTACTTC
abundance: few; d_gene: TRBD2; v_gene: TRBV27; j_gene: TRBJ2-7; CDR3aa: CASSTSGGGPYEQYF; CDR3nt: TGTGCCAGCAGTACTAGCGGGGGGGGACCCTACGAGCAGTACTTC
abundance: -; d_gene: -; v_gene: TRBV11-3; j_gene: TRBJ2-3; CDR3aa: CASSFGGAITDTQYF; CDR3nt: TGTGCCAGCAGCTTTGGCGGGGCTATCACAGATACGCAGTATTTT
abundance: few; d_gene: TRBD1; v_gene: TRBV5-1; j_gene: TRBJ2-7; CDR3aa: CASNGDRPHEQYF; CDR3nt: TGCGCCAGCAATGGGGACAGGCCCCACGAGCAGTACTTC
abundance: -; d_gene: TRBD1; v_gene: TRBV27; j_gene: TRBJ1-6; CDR3aa: CASSLTRQGNESPLHF; CDR3nt: TGTGCCAGCAGTTTAACCCGACAGGGGAACGAATCACCCCTCCACTTT
abundance: -; d_gene: -; v_gene: TRBV6-1; j_gene: TRBJ1-5; CDR3aa: CASSEYDRSNQPQHF; CDR3nt: TGTGCCAGCAGTGAATATGATAGGAGCAATCAGCCCCAGCATTTT
abundance: -; d_gene: TRBD1; v_gene: TRBV5-1; j_gene: TRBJ2-7; CDR3aa: CASSLAGTASYEQYF; CDR3nt: TGCGCCAGCAGCTTGGCCGGGACAGCCTCCTACGAGCAGTACTTC
abundance: -; d_gene: -; v_gene: TRBV5-1; j_gene: TRBJ2-5; CDR3aa: CASSPGAQETQYF; CDR3nt: TGCGCCAGCAGCCCTGGTGCGCAAGAGACCCAGTACTTC
abundance: -; d_gene: -; v_gene: TRBV2; j_gene: TRBJ1-5; CDR3aa: CASTSGPGKPQHF; CDR3nt: TGTGCCAGCACTTCGGGACCCGGAAAGCCCCAGCATTTT
abundance: -; d_gene: -; v_gene: TRBV6-5; j_gene: TRBJ2-1; CDR3aa: CASSYSAGDSYNEQFF; CDR3nt: TGTGCCAGCAGTTACTCCGCAGGGGATTCCTACAATGAGCAGTTCTTC
abundance: once; d_gene: -; v_gene: TRBV6-1; j_gene: TRBJ2-1; CDR3aa: CASSDLSGAGEQFF; CDR3nt: TGTGCCAGCAGTGACTTATCGGGGGCTGGTGAGCAGTTCTTC
abundance: -; d_gene: TRBD2; v_gene: TRBV11-3; j_gene: TRBJ2-1; CDR3aa: CASSLVGGLAANNEQLF; CDR3nt: TGTGCCAGCAGCTTAGTTGGAGGACTAGCGGCTAACAATGAGCAGCTCTTC
abundance: -; d_gene: -; v_gene: TRBV6-5; j_gene: TRBJ1-2; CDR3aa: CASRDTVNYGYTF; CDR3nt: TGTGCCAGCAGAGACACCGTAAACTATGGCTACACCTTC
abundance: once; d_gene: TRBD1; v_gene: TRBV7-6; j_gene: TRBJ2-1; CDR3aa: CASSRGPGQGFEQFF; CDR3nt: TGTGCCAGCAGCCGCGGTCCGGGACAGGGGTTTGAGCAGTTCTTC
abundance: -; d_gene: TRBD1; v_gene: TRBV28; j_gene: TRBJ1-2; CDR3aa: CASSPRDRNLYGYTF; CDR3nt: TGTGCCAGCAGTCCCCGGGACAGGAACCTCTATGGCTACACCTTC
abundance: -; d_gene: -; v_gene: TRBV18; j_gene: TRBJ2-7; CDR3aa: CASSPPENSYEQYF; CDR3nt: TGTGCCAGCTCACCACCGGAAAACTCCTACGAGCAGTACTTC